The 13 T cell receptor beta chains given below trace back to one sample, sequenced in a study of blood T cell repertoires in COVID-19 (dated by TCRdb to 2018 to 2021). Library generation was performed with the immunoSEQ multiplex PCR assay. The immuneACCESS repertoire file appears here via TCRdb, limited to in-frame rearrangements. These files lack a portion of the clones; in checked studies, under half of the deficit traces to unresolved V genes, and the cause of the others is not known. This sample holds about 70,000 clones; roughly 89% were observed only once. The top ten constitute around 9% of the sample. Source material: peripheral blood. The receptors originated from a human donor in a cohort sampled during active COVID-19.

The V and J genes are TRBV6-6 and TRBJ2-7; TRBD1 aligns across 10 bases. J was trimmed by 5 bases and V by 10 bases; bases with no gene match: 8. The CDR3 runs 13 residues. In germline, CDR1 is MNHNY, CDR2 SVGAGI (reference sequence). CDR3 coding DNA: TGTGCCACCTCAGGGACAGGGGTCCACGAGCAGTACTTC. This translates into CATSGTGVHEQYF.

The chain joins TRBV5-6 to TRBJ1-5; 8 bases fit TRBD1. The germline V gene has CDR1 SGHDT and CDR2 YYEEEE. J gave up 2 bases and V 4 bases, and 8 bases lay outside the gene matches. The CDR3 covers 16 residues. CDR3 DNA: TGTGCCAGCAGCATGGCAGGGGGCTGGGGCAATCAGCCCCAGCATTTT. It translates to CASSMAGGWGNQPQHF.

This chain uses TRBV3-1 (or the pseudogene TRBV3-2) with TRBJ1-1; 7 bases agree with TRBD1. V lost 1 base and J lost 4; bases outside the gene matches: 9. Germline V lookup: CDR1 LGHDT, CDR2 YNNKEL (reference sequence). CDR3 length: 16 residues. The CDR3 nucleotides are TGTGCCAGCAGCCAAGGGATTAGGGGGCCCGGCACTGAAGCTTTCTTT. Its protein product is CASSQGIRGPGTEAFF.

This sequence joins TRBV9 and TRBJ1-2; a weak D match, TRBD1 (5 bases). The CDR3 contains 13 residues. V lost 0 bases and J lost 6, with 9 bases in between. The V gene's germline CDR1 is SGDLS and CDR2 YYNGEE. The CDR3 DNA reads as TGTGCCAGCAGCGTAGCGGGGGTGAATGGCTACACCTTC. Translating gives CASSVAGVNGYTF.

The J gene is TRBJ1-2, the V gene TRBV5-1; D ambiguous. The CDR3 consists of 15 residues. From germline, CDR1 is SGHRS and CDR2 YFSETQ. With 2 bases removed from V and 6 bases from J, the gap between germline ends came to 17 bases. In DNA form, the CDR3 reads TGCGCCAGCAGCTTCAGCGGGAGGAATGGTGATGGCTACACCTTC. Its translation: CASSFSGRNGDGYTF.

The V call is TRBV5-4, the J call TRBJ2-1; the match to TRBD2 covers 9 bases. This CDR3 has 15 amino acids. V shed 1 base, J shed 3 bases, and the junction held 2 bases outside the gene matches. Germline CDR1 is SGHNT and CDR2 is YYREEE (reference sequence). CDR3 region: CASSLSGGNYNEQFF. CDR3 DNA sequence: TGTGCCAGCAGCTTGAGCGGGGGGAACTACAATGAGCAGTTCTTC.

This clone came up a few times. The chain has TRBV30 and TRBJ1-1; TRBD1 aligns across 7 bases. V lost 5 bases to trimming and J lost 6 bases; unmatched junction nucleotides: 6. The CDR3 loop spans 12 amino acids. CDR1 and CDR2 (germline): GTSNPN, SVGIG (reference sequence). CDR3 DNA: TGTGCCTGGGAGGGGGCAGGTGCTGAAGCTTTCTTT. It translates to CAWEGAGAEAFF.

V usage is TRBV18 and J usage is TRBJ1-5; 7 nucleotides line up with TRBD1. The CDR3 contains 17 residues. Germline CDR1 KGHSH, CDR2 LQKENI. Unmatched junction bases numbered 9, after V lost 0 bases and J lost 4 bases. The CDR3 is CASSPPEGAKGNQPQHF. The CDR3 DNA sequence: TGTGCCAGCTCACCACCGGAGGGGGCTAAAGGGAATCAGCCCCAGCATTTT.

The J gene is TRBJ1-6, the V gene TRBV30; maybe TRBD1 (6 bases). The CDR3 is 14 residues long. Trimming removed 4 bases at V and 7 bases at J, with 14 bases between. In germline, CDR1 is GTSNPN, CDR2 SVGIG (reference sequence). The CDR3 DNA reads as TGTGCCTGGAAGATTCAGGGGACCAATTCACCCCTCCACTTT. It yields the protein CAWKIQGTNSPLHF.

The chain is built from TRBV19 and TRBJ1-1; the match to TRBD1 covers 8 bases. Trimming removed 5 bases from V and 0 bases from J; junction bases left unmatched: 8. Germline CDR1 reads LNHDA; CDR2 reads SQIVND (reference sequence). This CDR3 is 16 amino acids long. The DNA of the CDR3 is TGTGCCAGTAGTCAGGGACAGGACAGGATGAACACTGAAGCTTTCTTT. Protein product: CASSQGQDRMNTEAFF.

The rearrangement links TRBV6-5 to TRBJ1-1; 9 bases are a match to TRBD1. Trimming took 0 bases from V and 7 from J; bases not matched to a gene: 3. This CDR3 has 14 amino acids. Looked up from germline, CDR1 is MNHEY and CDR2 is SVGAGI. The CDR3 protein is CASSYSSTGGEAFF. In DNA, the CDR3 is TGTGCCAGCAGTTACTCTTCGACAGGGGGTGAAGCTTTCTTT.

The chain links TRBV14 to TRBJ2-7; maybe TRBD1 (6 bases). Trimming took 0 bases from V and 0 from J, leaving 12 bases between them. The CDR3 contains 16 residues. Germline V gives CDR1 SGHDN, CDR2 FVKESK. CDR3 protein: CASSQDLGQRSYEQYF. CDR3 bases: TGTGCCAGCAGCCAAGATTTAGGACAGCGCTCCTACGAGCAGTACTTC.

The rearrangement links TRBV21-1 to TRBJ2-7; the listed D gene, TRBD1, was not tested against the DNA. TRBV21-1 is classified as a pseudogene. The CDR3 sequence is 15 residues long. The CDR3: CASSSQPNRDYEQYF. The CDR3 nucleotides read TGTGCCAGCAGCAGCCAGCCTAACAGGGACTACGAGCAGTACTTC.